These 9 T cell receptor beta chains originate from one sample sequenced in a study of blood T cell repertoires in COVID-19 (TCRdb year 2020). Library method: the immunoSEQ multiplex PCR assay. Here the immuneACCESS table is served through TCRdb, limited to in-frame sequences with V and J called. Missing clones are a known gap in these copies; in checked studies unresolved V genes cover under half, and the rest lacks a known reason. The sample data list under 350,000 clones, and 89% of these were observed just once. Approximately 1.5% of the sample is in the top ten clones. The sample taken for sequencing was PBMCs or T cells enriched from blood (not recorded which). These receptors came from a woman in her thirties or forties who had recovered from COVID-19.

This clone was recorded a few times. CDR3 DNA: TGCGCCAGCAGCTTGGGGGGCGGAGTGAACACTGAAGCTTTCTTT. Its translation: CASSLGGGVNTEAFF. V usage is TRBV5-1 and J usage is TRBJ1-1, with D perhaps TRBD1 (5 bases). The CDR3 spans 15 residues. Germline assignment: CDR1 SGHRS and CDR2 YFSETQ. V was trimmed by 0 bases and J by 0 bases, leaving 9 bases between them.

This chain joins TRBV25-1 and TRBJ2-1; 8 nucleotides agree with TRBD2. The germline V gene encodes CDR1 MGHDK and CDR2 SYGVNS. V was clipped by 5 bases and J by 8 bases; unmatched bases: 17. This CDR3 contains 17 residues. The CDR3 loop is CASSPRATSGGGDEQFF. The DNA of the CDR3 is TGTGCCAGCAGTCCAAGAGCTACTAGCGGAGGAGGGGATGAGCAGTTCTTC.

The chain employs TRBV7-9 and TRBJ1-5, with 7 bases identical to TRBD1. The CDR3 is 12 amino acids. The J segment lost 7 bases and the V segment lost 5 bases, leaving 2 bases of the junction unmatched. Germline CDR1 SEHNR, CDR2 FQNEAQ (reference sequence). The CDR3 DNA follows: TGTGCCAGCAGCCCAGGGGGGCAGCCCCAGCATTTT. Encoded protein: CASSPGGQPQHF.

The V gene is TRBV27, the J gene TRBJ2-1; unclear D gene. CDR3 size: 13 residues. CDR1 is MNHEY and CDR2 is SMNVEV in the germline V gene (reference sequence). V was trimmed by 5 bases and J by 0 bases, leaving 5 bases between them. The CDR3 reads CASSRSSYNEQFF. Written as DNA, the CDR3 is TGTGCCAGCAGTCGGAGCTCCTACAATGAGCAGTTCTTC.

This sequence joins TRBV7-3 and TRBJ2-3; TRBD2 is a possible D gene (6 bases). CDR1 and CDR2 (germline): SGHTA, FQGTGA. Trimming shortened V by 6 bases and J by 10 bases, and 14 bases separated the two germline ends. This CDR3 is 12 amino acids long. The CDR3 here is CASRRDHAAQYF. CDR3 sequence (DNA): TGTGCCAGCAGGCGGGATCACGCGGCGCAGTATTTT.

The chain carries TRBV9 and TRBJ2-7; 7 bases are shared with TRBD2. CDR1 is SGDLS and CDR2 is YYNGEE in the germline V gene. CDR3 length equals 14 residues. V lost 2 bases, J lost 7 bases, and 9 bases stayed unmatched. The CDR3 protein is CASSVSYGGEEQYF. The DNA for the CDR3 is TGTGCCAGCAGCGTGAGTTATGGGGGGGAAGAGCAGTACTTC. The full variable domain, with the rest looked up from reference TRBV9 and TRBJ2-7, is DSGVTQTPKHLITATGQRVTLRCSPRSGDLSVYWYQQSLDQGLQFLIQYYNGEERAKGNILERFSAQQFPDLHSELNLSSLELGDSALYFCASSVSYGGEEQYFGPGTRLTVT.

This rearrangement joins TRBV18 to TRBJ1-3; TRBD1 aligns across 9 bases. With 6 bases clipped from V and 2 bases from J, the junction kept 17 bases outside the gene matches. CDR3 length: 19 residues. Looked up from germline, CDR1 is KGHSH and CDR2 is LQKENI. The CDR3 spells CASSPGTGSPRGAGNTIYF. Here the CDR3 DNA reads TGTGCCAGCTCCCCCGGGACAGGGTCTCCTCGAGGGGCTGGAAACACCATATATTTT.

The genes are TRBV29-1 and TRBJ1-2; a weak D match, TRBD1 (5 bases). This CDR3 contains 12 residues. Germline CDR1 is SQVTM and CDR2 is ANQGSEA. With 6 bases removed from V and 3 bases from J, the gap between germline ends came to 11 bases. The CDR3 DNA sequence: TGCAGCGTGGGGGGGTTTGACTATGGCTACACCTTC. It translates to CSVGGFDYGYTF.

This clone was counted once. The chain uses TRBV27 and TRBJ2-1; D gene unclear. Germline loops: CDR1 MNHEY, CDR2 SMNVEV (reference sequence). CDR3 size: 15 residues. Trimming stripped 7 bases from V and 7 bases from J, with 20 bases between. CDR3 sequence: CASTLSSLRANEQFF. As DNA, the CDR3 is TGTGCCAGCACTCTCAGTTCGCTCAGAGCGAATGAGCAGTTCTTC.